This T cell receptor (beta chain) emerged from a study of blood T cell repertoires in COVID-19. For the study at large: Specimens from acute and convalescent COVID-19 originated in the United States, Italy and Spain. From T cells, B-cell-depleted T cells, or PBMCs came the material, which was cDNA or gDNA.

Germline V gives CDR1 SNHLY, CDR2 FYNNEI. After removal of 1 base from V and 6 bases from J, the junction contained 5 bases not matched to a gene. The CDR3 contains 15 residues. Per the authors' pipeline: The assay estimated nucleated cells by amplifying reference gene primers. Only in-frame clones appear in the TCRdb table, and some are missing; sequencing was by immunoSEQ multiplex PCR. That table gives V, J and clone size, and the DNA gave D and trimming. The sample records about 87,000 clones, roughly four fifths being singletons. The chain employs TRBV2 and TRBJ1-5; 8 nucleotides line up with TRBD1. Material for sequencing was peripheral blood. This TCR was recovered from a woman in her sixties or seventies with acute or convalescent COVID-19. CDR3 region: CASSEERTGRQPQHF. CDR3 DNA sequence: TGTGCCAGCAGTGAAGAGCGGACAGGGCGTCAGCCCCAGCATTTT.